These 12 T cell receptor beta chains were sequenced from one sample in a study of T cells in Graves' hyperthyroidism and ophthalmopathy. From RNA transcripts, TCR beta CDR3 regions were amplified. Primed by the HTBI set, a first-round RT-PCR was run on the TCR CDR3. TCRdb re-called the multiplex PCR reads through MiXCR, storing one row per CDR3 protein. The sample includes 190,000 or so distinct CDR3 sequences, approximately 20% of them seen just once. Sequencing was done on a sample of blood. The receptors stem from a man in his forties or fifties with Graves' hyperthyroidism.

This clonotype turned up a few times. The CDR3 DNA sequence: TGTGCCAGCAGTTACCGGGGCAGGACCTCTAACTATGGCTACACCTTC. This gives the protein CASSYRGRTSNYGYTF. The chain joins TRBV6-6 to TRBJ1-2; tentatively, D is TRBD1 (5 bases). CDR1 is MNHNY and CDR2 is SVGAGI in the germline V gene (reference sequence). The CDR3 contains 16 residues. Trimming left V 2 bases short and J 0 bases short, with 13 bases between.

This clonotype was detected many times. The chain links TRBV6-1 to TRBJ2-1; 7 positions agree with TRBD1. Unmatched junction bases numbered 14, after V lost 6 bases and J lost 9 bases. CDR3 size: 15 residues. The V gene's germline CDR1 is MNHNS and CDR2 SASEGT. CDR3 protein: CASRPSGTVFGEQFF. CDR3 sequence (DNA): TGTGCCAGCAGGCCGTCCGGGACAGTTTTCGGTGAGCAGTTCTTC.

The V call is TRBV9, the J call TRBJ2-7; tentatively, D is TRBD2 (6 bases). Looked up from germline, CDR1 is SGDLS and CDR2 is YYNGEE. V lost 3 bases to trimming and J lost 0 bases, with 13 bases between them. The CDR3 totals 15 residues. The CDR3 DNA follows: TGTGCCAGCAGCGCCCGGGACTGGAACTCCTACGAGCAGTACTTC. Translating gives CASSARDWNSYEQYF.

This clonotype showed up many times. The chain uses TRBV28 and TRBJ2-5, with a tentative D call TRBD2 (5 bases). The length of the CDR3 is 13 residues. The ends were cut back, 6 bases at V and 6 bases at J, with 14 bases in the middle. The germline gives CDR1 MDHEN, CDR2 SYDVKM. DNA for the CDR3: TGTGCCAGCAGCTCCTTCGGGGTGCAGACCCAGTACTTC. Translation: CASSSFGVQTQYF.

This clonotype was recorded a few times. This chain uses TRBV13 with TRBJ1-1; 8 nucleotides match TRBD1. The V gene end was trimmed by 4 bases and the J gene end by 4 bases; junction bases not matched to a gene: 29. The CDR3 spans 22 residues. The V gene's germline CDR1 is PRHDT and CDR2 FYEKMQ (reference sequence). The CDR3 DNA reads TGTGCCAGCAGCTCCTCTGCTATTGCCCGAGGGACAGGAGGAGGAATCGGCACTGAAGCTTTCTTT. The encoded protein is CASSSSAIARGTGGGIGTEAFF.

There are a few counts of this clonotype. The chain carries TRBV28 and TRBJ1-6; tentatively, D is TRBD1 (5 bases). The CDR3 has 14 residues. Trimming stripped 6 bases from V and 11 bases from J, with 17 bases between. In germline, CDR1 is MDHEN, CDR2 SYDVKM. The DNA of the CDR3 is TGTGCCAGCAGGGGACGGGTGGGGACCGCACCCCTCCACTTT. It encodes CASRGRVGTAPLHF.

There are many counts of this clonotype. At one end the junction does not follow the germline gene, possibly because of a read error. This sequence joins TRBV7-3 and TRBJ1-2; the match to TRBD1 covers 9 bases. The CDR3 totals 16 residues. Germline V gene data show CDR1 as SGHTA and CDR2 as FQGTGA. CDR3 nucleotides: TGTGCCAGCAACTTAGGGGCCGGGACAGGGCGCTATGGCTACACCTTC. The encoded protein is CASNLGAGTGRYGYTF.

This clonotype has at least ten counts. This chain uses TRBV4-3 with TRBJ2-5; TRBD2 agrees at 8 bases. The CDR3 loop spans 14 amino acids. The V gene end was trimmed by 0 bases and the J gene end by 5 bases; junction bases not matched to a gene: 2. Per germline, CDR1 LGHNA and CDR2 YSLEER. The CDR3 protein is CASSQDPGGETQYF. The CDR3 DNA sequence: TGCGCCAGCAGCCAAGATCCGGGGGGGGAGACCCAGTACTTC.

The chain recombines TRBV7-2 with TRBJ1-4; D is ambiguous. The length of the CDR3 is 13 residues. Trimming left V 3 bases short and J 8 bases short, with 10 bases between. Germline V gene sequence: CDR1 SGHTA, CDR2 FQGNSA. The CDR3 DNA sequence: TGTGCCAGCAGCTTTGGGGTCTGGGAAAAACTGTTTTTT. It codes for CASSFGVWEKLFF.

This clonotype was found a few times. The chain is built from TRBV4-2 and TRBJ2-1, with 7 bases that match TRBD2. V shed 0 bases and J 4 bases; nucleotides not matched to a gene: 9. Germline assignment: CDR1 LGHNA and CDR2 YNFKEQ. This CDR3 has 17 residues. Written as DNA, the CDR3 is TGTGCCAGCAGCCAAGATGGGGGGGGATTGAGATACAATGAGCAGTTCTTC. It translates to CASSQDGGGLRYNEQFF.

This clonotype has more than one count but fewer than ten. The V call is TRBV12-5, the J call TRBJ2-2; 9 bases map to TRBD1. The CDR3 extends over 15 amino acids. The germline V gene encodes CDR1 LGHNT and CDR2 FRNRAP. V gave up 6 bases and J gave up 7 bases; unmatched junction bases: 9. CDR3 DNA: TGTGCTAGTGGCACAGGGGGCCTACTGAACGGGGAGCTGTTTTTT. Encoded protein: CASGTGGLLNGELFF. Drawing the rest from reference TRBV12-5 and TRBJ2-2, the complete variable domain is DARVTQTPRHKVTEMGQEVTMRCQPILGHNTVFWYRQTMMQGLELLAYFRNRAPLDDSGMPKDRFSAEMPDATLATLKIQPSEPRDSAVYFCASGTGGLLNGELFFGEGSRLTVL.

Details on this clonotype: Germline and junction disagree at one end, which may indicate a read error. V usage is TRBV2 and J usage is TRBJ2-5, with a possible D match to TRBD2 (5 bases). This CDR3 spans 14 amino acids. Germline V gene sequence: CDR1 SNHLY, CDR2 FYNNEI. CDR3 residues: CASSQGRAQETQYF. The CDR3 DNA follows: TGCGCCAGCAGCCAAGGGCGGGCCCAAGAGACCCAGTACTTC.